Sequencing of this T cell receptor (beta chain) was carried out in a study of patients and donors after allogeneic stem cell transplantation. V lost 5 bases, J lost 3 bases, and 13 bases lay in between. The length of the CDR3 is 15 residues. Germline assignment: CDR1 SGHVS and CDR2 FNYEAQ. TCRdb re-derived calls from the RT-PCR reads in MiXCR, one entry per CDR3 protein. The sample carries about 200,000 distinct CDR3 sequences, around 41% recorded once. Sample share makes this clonotype medium-sized. This rearrangement joins TRBV7-6 to TRBJ1-4, with a tentative D call TRBD1 (6 bases). This receptor was obtained from a human donor who was either an allogeneic HSCT recipient or a stem cell or donor lymphocyte infusion donor (not recorded which). It is not recorded whose cells these are; they may come from a transplant donor. Material: blood, either unsorted or a sorted T cell fraction (not recorded which). CDR3 nucleotide sequence: TGTGCCAGCAGCGTAGACAGGATGCCTAATGAAAAACTGTTTTTT. This gives the protein CASSVDRMPNEKLFF. Together with reference TRBV7-6 and TRBJ1-4, the CDR3 gives the full variable domain: GAGVSQSPRYKVTKRGQDVALRCDPISGHVSLYWYRQALGQGPEFLTYFNYEAQQDKSGLPNDRFSAERPEGSISTLTIQRTEQRDSAMYRCASSVDRMPNEKLFFGSGTQLSVL.